These 13 T cell receptor beta chains originate from one sample sequenced in a study of beta chain features in type 1 diabetes listed by TCRdb under 2018. The library came from the immunoSEQ multiplex PCR assay. All of the isolated RNA was reverse transcribed with the High Capacity cDNA Reverse Transcription Kit, so expressed TCRB transcripts were sequenced. This immuneACCESS table, as held by TCRdb, lists in-frame sequences with V and J called but not all clones. Of the missing ones, under half trace to an unresolved V gene in checked studies; the others have no known cause. The sample table shows about 330,000 clones, and about 11% are seen once. Over 0.015% of the sample comes from the top ten. Specimen: naive CD4+ T cells from blood. This sample's cell subset or site label indicates: true naive CD4+ T cells. The receptor set was obtained from a woman between 25 and 40 years old in good health.

This clone appeared a few times. The chain couples TRBV5-1 to TRBJ2-3; TRBD2 agrees at 7 bases. The CDR3 is 15 amino acids. The trim removed 4 bases at V and 0 bases at J, leaving 5 bases unmatched. Germline V gene data show CDR1 as SGHRS and CDR2 as YFSETQ. CDR3 sequence reads: CASSPAGVSTDTQYF. The CDR3 DNA sequence: TGCGCCAGCAGCCCCGCGGGGGTCAGCACAGATACGCAGTATTTT.

The chain links TRBV5-8 to TRBJ2-7; TRBD2 might be the D (6 bases). Germline V gene data show CDR1 as SGHTS and CDR2 as YDEGEE. V lost 4 bases, J lost 0 bases, and 17 bases lay in between. The length of the CDR3 is 16 residues. The CDR3: CASSRTLATSSYEQYF. The CDR3 DNA reads as TGTGCCAGCAGCAGGACGCTAGCGACGAGCTCCTACGAGCAGTACTTC.

This chain joins TRBV29-1 and TRBJ1-1, with D possibly TRBD1 on 5 matching bases. The CDR3 has 12 residues. Germline CDR1 and CDR2: SQVTM and ANQGSEA. The ends were cut back, 5 bases at V and 0 bases at J, with 7 bases in the middle. CDR3 protein: CSVRGMNTEAFF. The DNA of the CDR3 is TGCAGCGTTCGGGGGATGAACACTGAAGCTTTCTTT.

The chain combines TRBV21-1 with TRBJ2-1; no DNA check was done on the table's D call, TRBD1. TRBV21-1 is an annotated pseudogene. The CDR3 is 19 residues long. The chain's CDR3 is CASSKEGQGLPSSYNEQFF. As DNA, the CDR3 is TGTGCCAGCAGCAAAGAAGGACAGGGGCTCCCAAGCTCCTACAATGAGCAGTTCTTC.

This clone occurred a few times. The genes are TRBV30 and TRBJ1-2, with TRBD1 as a possible D gene (6 bases). The CDR3 is 13 residues long. V gave up 0 bases and J gave up 2 bases, with 7 bases separating them. Germline-derived CDR1 and CDR2 are GTSNPN and SVGIG (reference sequence). The CDR3 nucleotides read TGTGCCTGGAGTGTGGACAGCAACTATGGCTACACCTTC. It codes for CAWSVDSNYGYTF.

V is TRBV11-2 and J is TRBJ2-7, with 10 bases aligning to TRBD2. J was trimmed by 9 bases and V by 2 bases; bases with no gene match: 10. Germline V CDR1 and CDR2: SGHAT, FQNNGV. The CDR3 totals 15 residues. Here the CDR3 DNA reads TGTGCCAGCAGCTTAAGGGCTAGCGGGAGCGGAGGGCAGTACTTC. It encodes CASSLRASGSGGQYF.

This clone has just one count. The V and J genes are TRBV14 and TRBJ2-1; TRBD2 matches 12 bases. The V and J ends lost 0 bases and 5 bases, in that order; junction bases with no gene match: 8. The germline gives CDR1 SGHDN, CDR2 FVKESK. This CDR3 is built from 18 residues. The CDR3 loop is CASSQDITSGRFHNEQFF. In DNA form, the CDR3 reads TGTGCCAGCAGCCAAGATATCACTAGCGGGAGGTTTCACAATGAGCAGTTCTTC.

This chain joins TRBV29-1 and TRBJ1-5; D ambiguous. Deletions cut 4 bases from V and 3 bases from J, with 10 bases between. The CDR3 extends over 13 amino acids. CDR1 SQVTM and CDR2 ANQGSEA come from the germline V gene. The DNA of the CDR3 is TGCAGCGTTGCAGGTCAGTTCAATCAGCCCCAGCATTTT. Translation gives CSVAGQFNQPQHF.

A few counts support this clone. This chain links TRBV29-1 with TRBJ2-5; D is unclear. Per germline, CDR1 SQVTM and CDR2 ANQGSEA. Trimming removed 2 bases from V and 1 base from J, with 8 bases in between. There are 13 residues in the CDR3. The CDR3 region has the DNA TGCAGCGTTGAATTTTGGCCCCAAGAGACCCAGTACTTC. As protein: CSVEFWPQETQYF.

The chain links TRBV19 to TRBJ2-7, with TRBD2 matching over 11 bases. Trimming removed 4 bases from V and 3 bases from J; junction bases left unmatched: 5. The germline CDR1 and CDR2 sequences are LNHDA and SQIVND (reference sequence). This CDR3 spans 15 amino acids. The CDR3 protein is CASSRLAGNDYEQYF. Here the CDR3 DNA reads TGTGCCAGTAGTAGACTAGCGGGAAATGACTACGAGCAGTACTTC.

Only a few counts were recorded for this clone. The rearrangement links TRBV5-1 to TRBJ2-2, with D perhaps TRBD1 (5 bases). Trimming took 4 bases from V and 4 from J, leaving 17 bases between them. The CDR3 has 16 residues. Per germline, CDR1 SGHRS and CDR2 YFSETQ. For the CDR3, the DNA is TGCGCCAGCAGCACTCCTGTGCAGGGCCGCACCGGGGAGCTGTTTTTT. It encodes CASSTPVQGRTGELFF. Full variable domain (outside the CDR3, taken from reference TRBV5-1 and TRBJ2-2): KAGVTQTPRYLIKTRGQQVTLSCSPISGHRSVSWYQQTPGQGLQFLFEYFSETQRNKGNFPGRFSGRQFSNSRSEMNVSTLELGDSALYLCASSTPVQGRTGELFFGEGSRLTVL.

This clone was counted a few times. This chain joins TRBV10-3 and TRBJ2-3; 7 bases map to TRBD1. Germline CDR1 is ENHRY and CDR2 is SYGVKD. With V trimmed by 4 bases and J by 1 base, 2 bases remained unmatched. CDR3 length equals 14 residues. The CDR3 DNA reads TGTGCCATCAGTGGGGGACAGCGCACAGATACGCAGTATTTT. The encoded protein is CAISGGQRTDTQYF.

The gene calls are TRBV29-1 and TRBJ2-3; D remains ambiguous. Germline CDR1 is SQVTM and CDR2 is ANQGSEA. The germline V and J ends were trimmed by 2 bases and 0 bases, with 9 bases remaining between them. This CDR3 region has 14 residues. The CDR3 bases are TGCAGCGTTGAAAATGGGCTAAGCACAGATACGCAGTATTTT. As protein: CSVENGLSTDTQYF.